This is a list of T cell receptor beta chains from one sample in a study of cytomegalovirus exposure and HLA in healthy donors. Profiled with immunoSEQ multiplex PCR; TCRdb holds only in-frame clones, not every one. Among about 170,000 clones listed, approximately 76% were seen once. Sequenced input: PBMCs. Receptor source: a female donor in good health and CMV-seronegative. CDR3s include the opening cysteine and the closing phenylalanine or tryptophan. Fields, in order: clone size, V gene, J gene, D gene, CDR3 protein, CDR3 DNA. D genes are given only for firm matches. Not every row has a clone size; where given, it reads once, few, many or a size class.

abundance: NA; v_gene: TRBV7-6; j_gene: TRBJ2-7; d_gene: NA; CDR3aa: CASSPRQRASYEQYF; CDR3nt: TGTGCCAGCAGCCCGCGCCAGCGGGCCTCCTACGAGCAGTACTTC
abundance: few; v_gene: TRBV29-1; j_gene: TRBJ1-2; d_gene: NA; CDR3aa: CSADSYGYTF; CDR3nt: TGCAGCGCTGACAGTTATGGCTACACCTTC
abundance: few; v_gene: TRBV7-3; j_gene: TRBJ1-1; d_gene: NA; CDR3aa: CASSLIPTVEAFF; CDR3nt: TGTGCCAGCAGCTTAATACCCACGGTTGAAGCTTTCTTT
abundance: NA; v_gene: TRBV4-2; j_gene: TRBJ2-3; d_gene: TRBD2; CDR3aa: CASSQEAVPSGDTQYF; CDR3nt: TGTGCCAGCAGCCAAGAGGCGGTACCTAGCGGAGATACGCAGTATTTT
abundance: NA; v_gene: TRBV5-1; j_gene: TRBJ1-2; d_gene: TRBD1; CDR3aa: CASSLTGTGDGYTF; CDR3nt: TGCGCCAGCAGCCTTACCGGGACAGGGGATGGCTACACCTTC
abundance: NA; v_gene: TRBV10-3; j_gene: TRBJ1-4; d_gene: TRBD1; CDR3aa: CAIRPGQGSTNEKLFF; CDR3nt: TGTGCCATCAGGCCGGGACAGGGGTCAACTAATGAAAAACTGTTTTTT
abundance: few; v_gene: TRBV2; j_gene: TRBJ1-5; d_gene: TRBD1; CDR3aa: CASSEYRGLGQPQHF; CDR3nt: TGTGCCAGCAGTGAATACAGGGGGTTAGGACAGCCCCAGCATTTT
abundance: few; v_gene: TRBV7-2; j_gene: TRBJ1-1; d_gene: TRBD1; CDR3aa: CASSFRTGSEAFF; CDR3nt: TGTGCCAGCAGCTTCCGGACAGGGTCCGAAGCTTTCTTT
abundance: NA; v_gene: TRBV2; j_gene: TRBJ1-5; d_gene: TRBD1; CDR3aa: CASSAGTGRNQPQHF; CDR3nt: TGTGCCAGCAGCGCGGGGACAGGCCGAAATCAGCCCCAGCATTTT
abundance: NA; v_gene: TRBV18; j_gene: TRBJ2-3; d_gene: TRBD2; CDR3aa: CASSPLEAGVSTDTQYF; CDR3nt: TGTGCCAGCTCACCACTCGAAGCGGGGGTTAGCACAGATACGCAGTATTTT
abundance: NA; v_gene: TRBV6-1; j_gene: TRBJ1-5; d_gene: NA; CDR3aa: CASSPTGYNQPQHF; CDR3nt: TGTGCCAGCAGCCCGACGGGTTACAATCAGCCCCAGCATTTT
abundance: NA; v_gene: TRBV18; j_gene: TRBJ2-7; d_gene: NA; CDR3aa: CASSPDVASYEQYF; CDR3nt: TGTGCCAGCTCCCCAGACGTAGCCTCCTACGAGCAGTACTTC
abundance: NA; v_gene: TRBV19; j_gene: TRBJ1-1; d_gene: NA; CDR3aa: CASTNQAPAGYLTFMNTEAFF; CDR3nt: TGTGCCAGTACCAATCAAGCCCCGGCGGGTTACCTAACATTCATGAACACTGAAGCTTTCTTT
abundance: NA; v_gene: TRBV5-1; j_gene: TRBJ2-2; d_gene: NA; CDR3aa: CASLAGSNTGELFF; CDR3nt: TGCGCCAGCTTGGCGGGTTCTAACACCGGGGAGCTGTTTTTT
abundance: few; v_gene: TRBV7-9; j_gene: TRBJ1-1; d_gene: NA; CDR3aa: CASSFPQMNTEAFF; CDR3nt: TGTGCCAGCAGCTTCCCACAGATGAACACTGAAGCTTTCTTT
abundance: once; v_gene: TRBV18; j_gene: TRBJ2-3; d_gene: TRBD2; CDR3aa: CASSPESSGARDTQYF; CDR3nt: TGTGCCAGCTCACCAGAGTCTAGCGGGGCCCGGGATACGCAGTATTTT
abundance: NA; v_gene: TRBV27; j_gene: TRBJ2-2; d_gene: NA; CDR3aa: CASSFLHTGELFF; CDR3nt: TGTGCCAGCAGTTTCCTTCACACCGGGGAGCTGTTTTTT
abundance: NA; v_gene: TRBV30; j_gene: TRBJ2-2; d_gene: NA; CDR3aa: CAWSVQLGAGELFF; CDR3nt: TGTGCCTGGAGTGTACAGCTCGGGGCCGGGGAGCTGTTTTTT
abundance: NA; v_gene: TRBV5-1; j_gene: TRBJ2-1; d_gene: TRBD2; CDR3aa: CASSLTSGGLYNEQFF; CDR3nt: TGCGCCAGCAGCTTAACTAGCGGGGGCCTTTACAATGAGCAGTTCTTC
abundance: few; v_gene: TRBV7-9; j_gene: TRBJ2-7; d_gene: TRBD1; CDR3aa: CASSLSGTASYEQYF; CDR3nt: TGTGCCAGCAGCTTGTCCGGGACAGCCTCCTACGAGCAGTACTTC
abundance: NA; v_gene: TRBV5-6; j_gene: TRBJ1-1; d_gene: NA; CDR3aa: CASSLDRNTEAFF; CDR3nt: TGTGCCAGCAGCTTAGACAGGAACACTGAAGCTTTCTTT
abundance: NA; v_gene: TRBV29-1; j_gene: TRBJ1-5; d_gene: NA; CDR3aa: CSVEGAPGQPQHF; CDR3nt: TGCAGCGTTGAGGGGGCCCCAGGACAGCCCCAGCATTTT
abundance: few; v_gene: TRBV10-3; j_gene: TRBJ2-7; d_gene: TRBD1; CDR3aa: CASNRDRAYEQYF; CDR3nt: TGTGCCTCTAACAGGGACAGGGCTTACGAGCAGTACTTC
abundance: NA; v_gene: TRBV7-9; j_gene: TRBJ2-7; d_gene: TRBD2; CDR3aa: CASSPGLAGGYEQYF; CDR3nt: TGTGCCAGCAGCCCGGGACTAGCGGGGGGCTACGAGCAGTACTTC
abundance: NA; v_gene: TRBV5-1; j_gene: TRBJ1-6; d_gene: NA; CDR3aa: CASSLGQAWLSPLHF; CDR3nt: TGCGCCAGCAGCTTGGGACAAGCCTGGTTATCACCCCTCCACTTT
abundance: NA; v_gene: TRBV30; j_gene: TRBJ1-1; d_gene: TRBD1; CDR3aa: CAWSVTSGGTEAFF; CDR3nt: TGTGCCTGGAGTGTCACATCAGGGGGGACTGAAGCTTTCTTT
abundance: NA; v_gene: TRBV15; j_gene: TRBJ1-1; d_gene: NA; CDR3aa: CATSLMVGTEAFF; CDR3nt: TGTGCCACCAGCCTTATGGTCGGGACTGAAGCTTTCTTT
abundance: NA; v_gene: TRBV9; j_gene: TRBJ2-7; d_gene: TRBD1; CDR3aa: CASSVAGTGSSYEQYF; CDR3nt: TGTGCCAGCAGCGTAGCCGGGACAGGGAGCTCCTACGAGCAGTACTTC
abundance: few; v_gene: TRBV5-6; j_gene: TRBJ1-2; d_gene: NA; CDR3aa: CASSLERNYGYTF; CDR3nt: TGTGCCAGCAGCTTAGAACGGAACTATGGCTACACCTTC
abundance: NA; v_gene: TRBV6-1; j_gene: TRBJ2-1; d_gene: TRBD2; CDR3aa: CASKSLAGDEQFF; CDR3nt: TGTGCCAGCAAATCACTAGCGGGAGATGAGCAGTTCTTC
abundance: NA; v_gene: TRBV5-1; j_gene: TRBJ1-3; d_gene: NA; CDR3aa: CASSLWHTIYF; CDR3nt: TGCGCCAGCAGCTTGTGGCACACCATATATTTT
abundance: NA; v_gene: TRBV5-1; j_gene: TRBJ2-7; d_gene: NA; CDR3aa: CASRALRGSSAYEQYF; CDR3nt: TGCGCCAGCAGGGCCTTAAGGGGCTCCTCGGCCTACGAGCAGTACTTC